The 26 T cell receptor beta chains listed next were all sequenced from one sample in a study of blood T cells in healthy people across ages. Alongside a J-beta primer mix, a sample-barcoded 5' primer served in a second PCR lasting roughly 6 to 11 cycles. TCRdb re-derived calls from the 5' RACE reads in MiXCR, one entry per CDR3 protein. The table has about 570,000 distinct CDR3 sequences, about 29% seen once. This sample was also put to use in a study of T cells of mothers and their children.

What was sequenced was blood. These receptors were collected from a boy between 2 and 10 years old in good health.

The chain employs TRBV20-1 and TRBJ2-7, with 10 bases lining up with TRBD1. The germline V gene encodes CDR1 DFQATT and CDR2 SNEGSKA (reference sequence). The CDR3 is 14 residues long. V was pared by 7 bases and J by 6 bases, with 12 bases of the junction left unmatched. The CDR3 is CSVNLRGTGAEQYF. CDR3 nucleotides: TGCAGTGTTAACCTAAGGGGGACAGGGGCCGAGCAGTACTTC.

In its sample, this clonotype was seen a few times. The chain has TRBV5-1 and TRBJ2-5; tentatively, D is TRBD1 or TRBD2 (5 bases each). The J call is in doubt because the DNA end fits TRBJ2-7 better. The CDR3 sequence is 13 residues long. Germline assignment: CDR1 SGHRS and CDR2 YFSETQ. CDR3 residues: CASSFGDPYEQYF. As DNA, the CDR3 is TGCGCCAGCAGCTTCGGGGACCCCTACGAGCAGTACTTC.

This clonotype was seen a handful of times. The chain is built from TRBV24-1 and TRBJ2-2; D is uncertain. Deletions cut 7 bases from V and 9 bases from J, with 8 bases between. The CDR3 consists of 11 residues. Germline CDR1 reads KGHDR; CDR2 reads SFDVKD. The CDR3 loop reads CATSRRRELFF. As DNA, the CDR3 is TGTGCCACCAGCCGACGGAGGGAGCTGTTTTTT.

The V and J genes are TRBV20-1 and TRBJ2-5; TRBD2 aligns across 11 bases. There are 15 residues in the CDR3. The germline gives CDR1 DFQATT, CDR2 SNEGSKA (reference sequence). The junction had 2 bases not matched to a gene; V was cut back by 1 base and J by 1 base. The CDR3: CSARVTSGGQETQYF. Here the CDR3 DNA reads TGCAGTGCTAGAGTCACTAGCGGGGGCCAAGAGACCCAGTACTTC.

The sample holds a few counts of this clonotype. The chain uses TRBV20-1 and TRBJ1-2; tentatively, D is TRBD1 (5 bases). Germline loops: CDR1 DFQATT, CDR2 SNEGSKA (reference sequence). V lost 0 bases, J lost 8 bases, and 16 bases lay in between. This CDR3 spans 14 amino acids. The CDR3 is CSARDLRGVRGYTF. Written as DNA, the CDR3 is TGCAGTGCTAGAGATCTACGGGGGGTTCGGGGCTACACCTTC.

Ten or more counts support this clonotype. This sequence joins TRBV7-9 and TRBJ1-1; D unclear. Germline V gene lookup returns CDR1 SEHNR and CDR2 FQNEAQ (reference sequence). V was cut by 6 bases and J by 1 base, with 6 bases left in between. There are 12 residues in the CDR3. The CDR3 nucleotides are TGTGCCAGCAGTTCCGAGAACACTGAAGCTTTCTTT. Its protein product is CASSSENTEAFF.

This clonotype was detected a few times. The chain couples TRBV7-2 to TRBJ1-3; the match to TRBD1 covers 7 bases. There are 13 residues in the CDR3. Germline CDR1 is SGHTA and CDR2 is FQGNSA. V was clipped by 8 bases and J by 4 bases; unmatched bases: 5. The CDR3 DNA reads TGTGCCAGCTCCACAGGGGCCGGAAACACCATATATTTT. Protein product: CASSTGAGNTIYF.

The chain links TRBV5-1 to TRBJ2-6; 8 bases match TRBD2. The CDR3 extends over 18 amino acids. J was trimmed by 0 bases and V by 1 base; bases with no gene match: 6. Germline V CDR1 and CDR2: SGHRS, YFSETQ. CDR3 coding DNA: TGCGCCAGCAGCTTGTTAGCGGGGAGGTCCTCTGGGGCCAACGTCCTGACTTTC. This translates into CASSLLAGRSSGANVLTF.

The rearrangement uses TRBV3-1 and TRBJ2-5, with a tentative D call TRBD2 (5 bases). The J call may be faulty, since TRBJ2-7 better matches the DNA end. The germline V gene encodes CDR1 LGHDT and CDR2 YNNKEL (reference sequence). The CDR3 spans 14 residues. CDR3 residues: CASSQGTSIYEQYF. Here the CDR3 DNA reads TGTGCCAGCAGCCAAGGGACTTCCATCTACGAGCAGTACTTC.

The chain couples TRBV29-1 to TRBJ1-1, with D maybe TRBD1 (5 bases). The ends were cut back, 2 bases at V and 2 bases at J, with 9 bases in the middle. The CDR3 runs to 13 residues. The germline gives CDR1 SQVTM, CDR2 ANQGSEA. CDR3 sequence (DNA): TGCAGCGTTGAAACAGGTGTAAACACTGAAGCTTTCTTT. This encodes CSVETGVNTEAFF.

V is TRBV5-1 and J is TRBJ1-4, with D unclear. The CDR3 contains 14 residues. The V and J ends lost 4 bases and 0 bases respectively, with 7 bases between them. Germline CDR1 is SGHRS and CDR2 is YFSETQ. The CDR3 reads CASSPDTTNEKLFF. In DNA, the CDR3 is TGCGCCAGCAGCCCGGATACAACTAATGAAAAACTGTTTTTT. Full variable domain (missing parts from reference TRBV5-1 and TRBJ1-4): KAGVTQTPRYLIKTRGQQVTLSCSPISGHRSVSWYQQTPGQGLQFLFEYFSETQRNKGNFPGRFSGRQFSNSRSEMNVSTLELGDSALYLCASSPDTTNEKLFFGSGTQLSVL.

The chain carries TRBV2 and TRBJ2-1; TRBD2 agrees at 9 bases. V dropped 8 bases and J dropped 7; count of bases not matched to a gene: 6. The CDR3 extends over 13 amino acids. Germline assignment: CDR1 SNHLY and CDR2 FYNNEI. The CDR3 here is CASCAGGGNEQFF. CDR3 sequence (DNA): TGTGCCAGCTGCGCGGGAGGGGGGAATGAGCAGTTCTTC.

CDR3 in amino acids: CASSSPGTSVVYEQYF. Here the CDR3 DNA reads TGTGCCAGCAGCTCACCTGGGACTAGCGTAGTGTACGAGCAGTACTTC. V usage is TRBV11-2 and J usage is TRBJ2-5, with 10 bases matching TRBD2. The tail of the sequence fits TRBJ2-7 better, so the J call may be wrong. Germline CDR1 SGHAT, CDR2 FQNNGV. CDR3 size: 16 residues.

This clonotype was recorded a few times. The CDR3 spells CASSRQGVGTRTGELFF. The CDR3 nucleotides are TGTGCCAGCAGCCGACAGGGTGTGGGGACAAGAACCGGGGAGCTGTTTTTT. The chain has TRBV11-2 and TRBJ2-2; 7 nucleotides align to TRBD1. The CDR3 runs 17 residues. Trimming at V came to 5 bases and at J to 5 bases, leaving 14 bases not matched to a gene. Germline CDR1 is SGHAT and CDR2 is FQNNGV.

This chain links TRBV20-1 with TRBJ2-3; 9 bases line up with TRBD2. The V segment lost 5 bases and the J segment 0 bases; nucleotides outside the gene matches: 3. CDR3 length equals 14 residues. CDR1 and CDR2 (germline): DFQATT, SNEGSKA (reference sequence). The CDR3 here is CSAQRGASTDTQYF. The CDR3 region has the DNA TGCAGTGCTCAGCGGGGGGCCAGCACAGATACGCAGTATTTT.

With regard to this clonotype: A much larger clone differs from this one at a single base, so this may be a read error. CDR3 nucleotide sequence: TGTGCCATCAGACCGGGACAGGGCTCCTACGAGCAGTACTTC. It is translated as CAIRPGQGSYEQYF. The V gene is TRBV6-6, the J gene TRBJ2-5, with 9 bases that match TRBD1. The end of the DNA aligns better with TRBJ2-7, so the J call may be wrong. Germline CDR1 MNHNY, CDR2 SVGAGI (reference sequence). The CDR3 contains 14 residues.

This clonotype was seen a handful of times. At one of its ends the junction is not consistent with the germline gene, which may arise from a read error. V usage is TRBV11-1 and J usage is TRBJ2-5; D gene unclear. Looked up from germline, CDR1 is SGHAT and CDR2 is FQDESV (reference sequence). CDR3 length: 14 amino acids. The DNA of the CDR3 is TGTGCCAGCAGCTTTAACACCAACCAAGAGACCCAGTGCTTC. Its translation is CASSFNTNQETQCF.

This chain uses TRBV20-1 with TRBJ1-1, with D tentatively TRBD1 (5 bases). The CDR3 is 16 amino acids. The germline V gene encodes CDR1 DFQATT and CDR2 SNEGSKA (reference sequence). Trimming removed 3 bases from V and 4 bases from J, with 21 bases in between. The CDR3 protein is CSARRGLRRTGTEAFF. CDR3 coding DNA: TGCAGTGCTAGGAGGGGCTTAAGACGGACCGGCACTGAAGCTTTCTTT.

The chain joins TRBV19 to TRBJ2-5, with a weak D call TRBD2 (5 bases). With the DNA end fitting TRBJ2-7 better, the J assignment may be wrong. Germline V lookup: CDR1 LNHDA, CDR2 SQIVND (reference sequence). The CDR3 runs 13 residues. The CDR3 reads CATGERSSYEQYF. For the CDR3, the DNA is TGTGCCACCGGGGAGCGGAGCTCCTACGAGCAGTACTTC.

V gene TRBV20-1 combines with J gene TRBJ2-4, with 9 bases matching TRBD1. This CDR3 region has 20 residues. The J segment lost 0 bases and the V segment lost 0 bases, leaving 15 bases of the junction unmatched. Germline assignment: CDR1 DFQATT and CDR2 SNEGSKA (reference sequence). The CDR3 DNA is TGCAGTGCTAGAGAAGAGGGGACAGGGCCCTTTGGGGTAGCCAAAAACATTCAGTACTTC. As protein: CSAREEGTGPFGVAKNIQYF.

This clonotype turned up a few times. CDR3 sequence reads: CASSPDRGRGGANVLTF. CDR3 in DNA: TGTGCCAGCAGTCCCGACAGGGGGCGAGGAGGGGCCAACGTCCTGACTTTC. The J gene is TRBJ2-6, the V gene TRBV12-3 or TRBV12-4, with 10 bases identical to TRBD1. The CDR3 extends over 17 amino acids. J lost 4 bases, V lost 5 bases, and 8 bases had no gene match.

The J gene is TRBJ2-5, the V gene TRBV10-3; 9 nucleotides line up with TRBD1. The germline CDR1 and CDR2 sequences are ENHRY and SYGVKD. V lost 11 bases to trimming and J lost 2 bases; unmatched junction nucleotides: 9. CDR3 length equals 14 residues. In DNA, the CDR3 is TGTGCCTCCGCTGGGACAGGGCAACAAGAGACCCAGTACTTC. It translates to CASAGTGQQETQYF.

The chain employs TRBV7-2 and TRBJ2-3; TRBD2 matches at 12 bases. Germline CDR1 and CDR2: SGHTA and FQGNSA. The CDR3 loop spans 16 amino acids. The trim removed 0 bases at V and 3 bases at J, leaving 1 base unmatched. This chain's CDR3 is CASSLAGTSGTDTQYF. DNA of the CDR3: TGTGCCAGCAGCTTAGCTGGGACTAGCGGGACAGATACGCAGTATTTT.

The chain recombines TRBV6-1 with TRBJ1-5; a possible D gene is TRBD1 (5 bases). Germline CDR1 and CDR2: MNHNS and SASEGT. Trimming shortened V by 5 bases and J by 0 bases, and 14 bases separated the two germline ends. There are 16 residues in the CDR3. As DNA, the CDR3 is TGTGCCAGCAGTCGGGGGGGACCATATAGCAATCAGCCCCAGCATTTT. It is translated as CASSRGGPYSNQPQHF.

The J gene is TRBJ1-5, the V gene TRBV5-1; possible D gene TRBD1, 6 bases. CDR3 size: 14 residues. With 2 bases removed from V and 5 bases from J, the gap between germline ends came to 11 bases. CDR1 and CDR2 from the germline V gene are SGHRS and YFSETQ. The CDR3 here is CASSFTGSDQPQHF. The CDR3 nucleotides read TGCGCCAGCAGCTTTACAGGGTCGGATCAGCCCCAGCATTTT.

This clonotype came up a few times. The CDR3 reads CASSYSRTGTDGYTF. In nucleotides, the CDR3 is TGTGCCAGCAGTTACTCACGGACAGGGACGGATGGCTACACCTTC. This sequence joins TRBV6-6 and TRBJ1-2, with 8 bases identical to TRBD1. Germline-derived CDR1 and CDR2 are MNHNY and SVGAGI (reference sequence). V was clipped by 0 bases and J by 6 bases; unmatched bases: 6. The CDR3 loop spans 15 amino acids.